Listed here are 6 T cell receptor beta chains from one sample, sequenced in a study of long-term antiretroviral therapy in people with HIV (dated by TCRdb to the early 2020s). Sequencing of the TRB variable region was done with the immunoSEQ hsTCRB v3.0 assay at survey level resolution. Sourced from immuneACCESS, this table was stored by TCRdb with only in-frame sequences that have V and J called. A share of the clones is absent; for the studies checked, an unresolved V gene accounts for under half, and the remainder has no known explanation. Present in this sample are approximately 45,000 clones, more than 75% of which were seen just once. About 5% of the sample is in the top ten clones. The sequences come from unsorted PBMCs, collected 0.1 years before starting antiretroviral therapy. The receptors derive from a woman aged 50 to 60 with HIV.

This chain uses TRBV11-3 with TRBJ2-3; 7 bases map to TRBD1. V was pared by 1 base and J by 0 bases, with 4 bases of the junction left unmatched. The CDR3 runs 16 residues. From germline, CDR1 is SGHNT and CDR2 YENEEA. Here the CDR3 DNA reads TGTGCCAGCAGCTTAGCCGGGACAGTGAGCACAGATACGCAGTATTTT. Translated, it gives CASSLAGTVSTDTQYF.

This chain links TRBV5-1 with TRBJ2-7; maybe TRBD1 (5 bases). Germline V gives CDR1 SGHRS, CDR2 YFSETQ. This CDR3 is built from 13 residues. With 0 bases removed from V and 3 bases from J, the gap between germline ends came to 7 bases. CDR3 loop: CASSLEGNYEQYF. CDR3 coding DNA: TGCGCCAGCAGCTTGGAGGGGAACTACGAGCAGTACTTC.

The CDR3 reads CASSQPTGSEAFF. CDR3 sequence (DNA): TGTGCCAGCAGTCAACCGACAGGGTCTGAAGCTTTCTTT. This rearrangement joins TRBV27 to TRBJ1-1; 7 positions match TRBD1. CDR3 length: 13 amino acids. With 5 bases clipped from V and 6 bases from J, the junction kept 6 bases outside the gene matches. CDR1 MNHEY and CDR2 SMNVEV come from the germline V gene (reference sequence).

The CDR3 protein is CASSLIGDTQYF. CDR3 nucleotide sequence: TGTGCCAGCAGCTTAATCGGGGATACGCAGTATTTT. V usage is TRBV7-3 and J usage is TRBJ2-3, with D hard to call. V gave up 1 base and J gave up 6 bases, with 5 bases separating them. The CDR3 is 12 residues long. Germline CDR1 is SGHTA and CDR2 is FQGTGA.

The J gene is TRBJ2-6, the V gene TRBV29-1; D unresolved. With 4 bases removed from V and 0 bases from J, the gap between germline ends came to 10 bases. CDR3 length equals 15 residues. Germline assignment: CDR1 SQVTM and CDR2 ANQGSEA. The CDR3 bases are TGCAGCGTTGGCTATTCAAGCTCTGGGGCCAACGTCCTGACTTTC. Encoded protein: CSVGYSSSGANVLTF.

The chain couples TRBV7-9 to TRBJ1-1, with TRBD1 as a possible D gene (6 bases). This CDR3 spans 16 amino acids. V dropped 2 bases and J dropped 0 bases, with 13 bases sitting between them. The germline CDR1 and CDR2 sequences are SEHNR and FQNEAQ (reference sequence). The DNA of the CDR3 is TGTGCCAGCAGCTTAATTGGGACATACATGAACACTGAAGCTTTCTTT. Amino acid sequence: CASSLIGTYMNTEAFF.